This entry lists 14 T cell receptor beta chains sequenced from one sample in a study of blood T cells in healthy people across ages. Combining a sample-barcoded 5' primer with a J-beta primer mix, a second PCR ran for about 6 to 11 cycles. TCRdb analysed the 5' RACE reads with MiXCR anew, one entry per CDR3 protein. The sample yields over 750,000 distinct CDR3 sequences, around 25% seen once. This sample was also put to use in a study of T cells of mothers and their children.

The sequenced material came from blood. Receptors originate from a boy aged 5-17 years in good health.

CDR3 sequence reads: CASRRLAVSNEQFF. The CDR3 DNA is TGTGCCAGCAGGCGACTAGCGGTATCAAATGAGCAGTTCTTC. The genes are TRBV12-3 or TRBV12-4 and TRBJ2-1; TRBD2 agrees at 9 bases. V trimming: 6 bases; J trimming: 7 bases; junction bases outside the gene matches: 7. The CDR3 runs to 14 residues.

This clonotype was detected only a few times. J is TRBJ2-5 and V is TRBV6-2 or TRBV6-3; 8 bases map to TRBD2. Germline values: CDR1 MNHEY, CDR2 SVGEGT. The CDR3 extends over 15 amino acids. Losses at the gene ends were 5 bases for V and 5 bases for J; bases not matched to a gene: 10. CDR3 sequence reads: CASSQIAGPSETQYF. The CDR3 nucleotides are TGTGCCAGCAGTCAAATAGCGGGACCCTCGGAGACCCAGTACTTC.

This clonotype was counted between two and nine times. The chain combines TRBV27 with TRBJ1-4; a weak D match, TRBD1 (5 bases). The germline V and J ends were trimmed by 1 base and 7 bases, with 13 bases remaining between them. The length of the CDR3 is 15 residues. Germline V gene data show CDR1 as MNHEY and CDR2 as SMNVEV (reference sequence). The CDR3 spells CASSLLGAAGEKLFF. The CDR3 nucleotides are TGTGCCAGCAGTTTATTAGGGGCGGCCGGTGAAAAACTGTTTTTT.

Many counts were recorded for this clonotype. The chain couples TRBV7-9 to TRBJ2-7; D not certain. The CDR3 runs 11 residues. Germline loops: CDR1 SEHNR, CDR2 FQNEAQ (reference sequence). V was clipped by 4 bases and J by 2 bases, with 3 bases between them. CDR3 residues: CASSYTYEQYF. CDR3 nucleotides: TGTGCCAGCAGCTACACCTACGAGCAGTACTTC.

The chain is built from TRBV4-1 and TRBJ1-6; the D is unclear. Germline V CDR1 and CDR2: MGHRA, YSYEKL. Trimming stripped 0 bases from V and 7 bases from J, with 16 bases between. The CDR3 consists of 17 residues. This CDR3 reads CASSQESRTPKNSPLHF. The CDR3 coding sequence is TGCGCCAGCAGCCAAGAGTCCAGGACGCCTAAGAATTCACCCCTCCACTTT.

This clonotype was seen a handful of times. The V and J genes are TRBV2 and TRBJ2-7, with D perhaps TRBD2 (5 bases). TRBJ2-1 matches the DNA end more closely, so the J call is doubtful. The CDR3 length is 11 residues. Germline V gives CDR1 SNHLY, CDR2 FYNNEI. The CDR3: CASNPEGEQFF. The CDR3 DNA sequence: TGTGCCAGCAACCCCGAGGGTGAGCAGTTCTTC.

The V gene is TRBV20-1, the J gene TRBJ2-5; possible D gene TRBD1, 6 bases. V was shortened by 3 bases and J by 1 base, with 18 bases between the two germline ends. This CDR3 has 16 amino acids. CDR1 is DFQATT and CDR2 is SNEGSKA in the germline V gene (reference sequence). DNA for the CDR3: TGCAGTGCTAGCTCCAGGGGTGCACTCCGCCAAGAGACCCAGTACTTC. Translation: CSASSRGALRQETQYF.

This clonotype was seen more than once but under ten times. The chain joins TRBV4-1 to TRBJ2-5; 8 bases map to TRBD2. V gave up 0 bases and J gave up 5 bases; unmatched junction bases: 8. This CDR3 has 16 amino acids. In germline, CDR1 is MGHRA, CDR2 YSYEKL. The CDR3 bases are TGCGCCAGCAGCCAAGACACCGGGACTAGAACGGAGACCCAGTACTTC. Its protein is CASSQDTGTRTETQYF.

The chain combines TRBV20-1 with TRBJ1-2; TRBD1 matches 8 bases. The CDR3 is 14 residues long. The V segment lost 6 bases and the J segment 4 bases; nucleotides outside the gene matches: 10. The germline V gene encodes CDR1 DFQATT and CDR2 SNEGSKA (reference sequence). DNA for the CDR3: TGCAGTGCCTCCGGACAGGGTCGGGCCTATGGCTACACCTTC. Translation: CSASGQGRAYGYTF.

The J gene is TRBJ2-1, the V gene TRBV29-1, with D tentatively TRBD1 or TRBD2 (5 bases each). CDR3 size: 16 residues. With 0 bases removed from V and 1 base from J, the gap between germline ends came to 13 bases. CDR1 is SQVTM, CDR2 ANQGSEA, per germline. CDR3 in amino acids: CSVEDPGTKSYNEQFF. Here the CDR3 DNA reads TGCAGCGTTGAAGATCCCGGGACGAAGTCCTACAATGAGCAGTTCTTC.

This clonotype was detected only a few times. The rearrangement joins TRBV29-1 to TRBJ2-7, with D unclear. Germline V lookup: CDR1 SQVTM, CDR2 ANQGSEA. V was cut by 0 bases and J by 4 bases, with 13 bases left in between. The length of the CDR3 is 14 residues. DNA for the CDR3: TGCAGCGTTGAAGATCAGGCCAGCAGATACGAGCAGTACTTC. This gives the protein CSVEDQASRYEQYF.

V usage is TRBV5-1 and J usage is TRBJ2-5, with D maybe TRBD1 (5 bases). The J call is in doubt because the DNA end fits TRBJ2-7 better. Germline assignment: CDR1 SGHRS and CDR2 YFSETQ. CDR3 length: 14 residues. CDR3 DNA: TGCGCCAGCAGCTCCGACAGAATCGGATACGAGCAGTACTTC. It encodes CASSSDRIGYEQYF.

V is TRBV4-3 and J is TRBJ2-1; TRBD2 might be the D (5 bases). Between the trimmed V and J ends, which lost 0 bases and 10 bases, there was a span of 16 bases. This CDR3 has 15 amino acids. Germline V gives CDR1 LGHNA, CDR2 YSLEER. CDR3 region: CASSQDWLAGGEQFF. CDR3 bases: TGCGCCAGCAGCCAAGATTGGCTAGCTGGTGGGGAGCAGTTCTTC.

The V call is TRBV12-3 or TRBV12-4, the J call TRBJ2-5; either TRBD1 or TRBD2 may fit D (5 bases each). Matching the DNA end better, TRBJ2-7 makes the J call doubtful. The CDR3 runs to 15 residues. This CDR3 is CASAPRGTLNYEQYF. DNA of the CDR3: TGTGCCAGCGCCCCGAGAGGGACCCTTAACTACGAGCAGTACTTC.